This TCR beta chain was retrieved from a study of T cells in Graves' hyperthyroidism and ophthalmopathy. The study's findings and limits: A model using 13 V-J features told ophthalmopathy apart from stable hyperthyroidism.

Fresh peripheral blood, about 10 ml of it, supplied the PBMCs. RNA transcripts served as the template for amplifying TCR beta CDR3 regions. HTBI primers were used for first-round RT-PCR of the TCR CDR3. From the multiplex PCR reads, TCRdb called clonotypes with MiXCR, one entry per CDR3 protein. The sample yields roughly 280,000 distinct CDR3 sequences, 20% to 25% seen once. This clonotype was seen a few times. Antigen unknown. The CDR3 has 14 amino acids. V lost 3 bases and J lost 3; bases outside the gene matches: 4. The germline gives CDR1 GTSNPN, CDR2 SVGIG (reference sequence). The specimen was blood. The chain links TRBV30 to TRBJ2-7, with 11 bases fitting TRBD1. The sequence came from a young man with Graves' ophthalmopathy. The CDR3 bases are TGTGCCTGGAGGGGGACAGGGGGTAACTACGAGCAGTACTTC. This codes for CAWRGTGGNYEQYF.